The rows below give T cell receptor beta chains drawn from one sample of a study of blood T cells in healthy people across ages. TCRdb reprocessed the 5' RACE reads via MiXCR and lists one record per CDR3 protein. The data show 1 million or so distinct CDR3 sequences, less than 50% seen once. The sequenced sample was blood. Receptor source: an older woman in good health. CDR3s include the opening cysteine and the closing phenylalanine or tryptophan. D genes are given only for firm matches. For some rows the clone size is stated as once, few or many, or as a class when expanded; others skip it.

once,TRBJ2-1,TRBD2,TRBV12-3/TRBV12-4,CASGALAAYNEQFF,TGTGCCAGCGGGGCACTAGCGGCCTACAATGAGCAGTTCTTC
few,TRBJ1-2,-,TRBV12-3/TRBV12-4,CASSLRTERGYTF,TGTGCCAGCAGTCTCCGGACAGAAAGGGGCTACACCTTC
-,TRBJ1-2,-,TRBV9,CASRAAGYGYTF,TGTGCCAGCCGCGCGGCGGGCTATGGCTACACCTTC
-,TRBJ2-1,TRBD1,TRBV20-1,CSANPTGWHNEQFF,TGCAGTGCTAATCCGACAGGGTGGCACAATGAGCAGTTCTTC
-,TRBJ2-7,-,TRBV25-1,CASSDAPGQRGSYEQYF,TGTGCCAGCAGTGACGCACCCGGACAGAGGGGCTCCTACGAGCAGTACTTC
-,TRBJ2-3,TRBD2,TRBV7-9,CASSIPGLAVRTPTDTQYF,TGTGCCAGCAGCATCCCGGGACTAGCGGTACGCACCCCCACAGATACGCAGTATTTT
-,TRBJ2-5,TRBD2,TRBV7-9,CASSLPGLAPQYF,TGTGCCAGCAGCTTACCGGGACTAGCGCCGCAGTACTTC
few,TRBJ1-2,TRBD1,TRBV29-1,CSARQGYGYTF,TGCAGCGCCCGACAGGGCTATGGCTACACCTTC
few,TRBJ2-6,-,TRBV10-3,CAISESAAGANVLTF,TGTGCCATCAGTGAGTCGGCAGCTGGGGCCAACGTCCTGACTTTC
-,TRBJ1-2,TRBD1,TRBV28,CASETLGGDYGYTF,TGTGCCAGCGAGACTCTAGGGGGCGACTATGGCTACACCTTC
few,TRBJ2-4,-,TRBV6-6,CASRALGGIQYF,TGTGCCAGCAGAGCACTCGGGGGCATTCAGTACTTC
once,TRBJ2-3,TRBD2,TRBV20-1,CSARDRRLAGVGGTQYF,TGCAGTGCTAGAGATCGAAGACTAGCGGGAGTGGGGGGTACGCAGTATTTT
-,TRBJ2-1,TRBD2,TRBV7-2,CASSLDGLAGQLNEQFF,TGTGCCAGCAGCTTAGACGGACTAGCGGGACAACTCAATGAGCAGTTCTTC
many,TRBJ1-5,-,TRBV10-3,CATRDSNQPQHF,TGTGCCACCAGAGATAGCAATCAGCCCCAGCATTTT
-,TRBJ1-2,-,TRBV5-1,CASSFRSGGADYGYTF,TGCGCCAGCAGCTTTCGGTCCGGGGGCGCTGACTATGGCTACACCTTC
-,TRBJ2-1,TRBD2,TRBV5-1,CASSFSPGGYNEQFF,TGCGCCAGCAGCTTCTCTCCGGGAGGATACAATGAGCAGTTCTTC
-,TRBJ2-5,-,TRBV13,CASSSGTFQETQYF,TGTGCCAGCAGCTCAGGGACATTCCAAGAGACCCAGTACTTC
-,TRBJ1-2,TRBD1,TRBV27,CASADDRGNYGYTF,TGTGCCAGTGCAGACGACAGGGGTAACTATGGCTACACCTTC
-,TRBJ2-5,-,TRBV11-2,CATTHRAGETQYF,TGTGCCACCACCCACCGGGCGGGAGAGACCCAGTACTTC
-,TRBJ2-2,TRBD2,TRBV29-1,CSVTGTSVNTGELFF,TGCAGCGTTACCGGGACTAGCGTTAATACCGGGGAGCTGTTTTTT
few,TRBJ2-5,-,TRBV7-8,CASSLETSLLGRETQYF,TGTGCCAGCAGCTTAGAGACTAGTCTACTGGGGCGGGAGACCCAGTACTTC
-,TRBJ2-1,TRBD2,TRBV12-3/TRBV12-4,CASSLKLGGRAVNEQFF,TGTGCCAGCAGTTTAAAATTGGGCGGGAGGGCCGTAAATGAGCAGTTCTTC
-,TRBJ2-5,-,TRBV5-4,CASSKGTNWGETQYF,TGTGCCAGCAGCAAGGGGACCAACTGGGGAGAGACCCAGTACTTC
-,TRBJ2-2,-,TRBV12-3/TRBV12-4,CAGRPQENGELFF,TGTGCCGGCAGGCCCCAAGAGAACGGGGAGCTGTTTTTT
-,TRBJ2-1,-,TRBV15,CATSRAGREKGEQFF,TGTGCCACCAGCAGAGCGGGTAGGGAAAAAGGTGAGCAGTTCTTC
-,TRBJ2-1,-,TRBV11-2,CASSYGNSRGDEQFF,TGTGCCAGCAGCTACGGTAACTCAAGAGGGGATGAGCAGTTCTTC
-,TRBJ2-3,TRBD1,TRBV20-1,CKPDRVNADTQYF,TGCAAACCCGACAGGGTTAACGCAGATACGCAGTATTTT
few,TRBJ2-3,-,TRBV11-2,CASSLLWGTDTQYF,TGTGCCAGCAGCTTACTCTGGGGCACAGATACGCAGTATTTT
many,TRBJ2-7,-,TRBV29-1,CSVGSGTVGGEQYF,TGCAGCGTTGGATCAGGGACGGTCGGGGGCGAGCAGTACTTC